The 5 T cell receptor beta chains below all came from one sample that was sequenced in a study of cytomegalovirus exposure and HLA in healthy donors. PCR amplification relied on 60 Vbeta primers (plus 13 Jbeta primers). Produced via immunoSEQ multiplex PCR; TCRdb's table is partial and in-frame only. The sample has 70,000 to 95,000 clones, about four fifths seen once. The sample was PBMCs. All receptors derive from a woman in her 30s in good health and CMV-seronegative.

The chain employs TRBV6-1 and TRBJ2-1; no clear D gene. From germline, CDR1 is MNHNS and CDR2 SASEGT. There are 12 residues in the CDR3. The V gene lost 3 bases and the J gene lost 15 bases, with 15 bases spanning the gap. The CDR3 DNA reads TGTGCCAGCAGTGAGCTAGGCAGTTTGTGGTTCTTC. This encodes CASSELGSLWFF.

V usage is TRBV5-4 and J usage is TRBJ1-2, with 7 bases lining up with TRBD1. The CDR3 runs to 15 residues. Per the germline V gene, CDR1 is SGHNT and CDR2 is YYREEE (reference sequence). The V segment lost 0 bases and the J segment 0 bases; nucleotides outside the gene matches: 2. In DNA, the CDR3 is TGTGCCAGCAGCTTGGAAGGGGGCTCTAACTATGGCTACACCTTC. It codes for CASSLEGGSNYGYTF.

The J gene is TRBJ1-2, the V gene TRBV20-1; a possible D gene is TRBD1 (6 bases). This CDR3 is 11 amino acids long. Germline values: CDR1 DFQATT, CDR2 SNEGSKA (reference sequence). The CDR3 sequence is CSVRGYYGYTF. CDR3 DNA: TGCAGCGTCAGGGGCTACTATGGCTACACCTTC.

The chain links TRBV19 to TRBJ1-3; no firm D call. The CDR3 runs 13 residues. The germline CDR1 and CDR2 sequences are LNHDA and SQIVND (reference sequence). V gave up 6 bases and J gave up 2 bases, with 8 bases separating them. The CDR3 protein is CASRPEAGNTIYF. CDR3 DNA: TGTGCCAGTAGGCCTGAGGCTGGAAACACCATATATTTT.

The chain uses TRBV6-6 and TRBJ2-3; D might be TRBD2 (5 bases). V was shortened by 2 bases and J by 1 base, with 13 bases between the two germline ends. This CDR3 spans 16 amino acids. Looked up from germline, CDR1 is MNHNY and CDR2 is SVGAGI (reference sequence). The CDR3 loop is CASSYAGSAGTDTQYF. DNA of the CDR3: TGTGCCAGCAGTTACGCGGGCTCAGCGGGCACAGATACGCAGTATTTT.